This T cell receptor beta chain is from a study of cytomegalovirus exposure and HLA in healthy donors. CDR1 SEHNR and CDR2 FQNEAQ come from the germline V gene (reference sequence). Trimming stripped 5 bases from V and 0 bases from J, with 17 bases between. This CDR3 has 16 amino acids. Overall study results and limits: Subsequent analysis showed first-cohort TCR clusters tending to co-occur in around 110 validation repertoires.

About this clone itself: Its antigen remains unidentified.

TCRdb keeps only in-frame clones here, not all; method: immunoSEQ multiplex PCR. The sample lists about 69,000 clones; over 95% were seen once. The sequence was collected from a woman younger than 30 in good health and CMV-seropositive. The chain links TRBV7-9 to TRBJ2-7; D is perhaps TRBD2 (6 bases). Sequences were obtained from PBMCs. The CDR3 spells CASSPPDVGSSYEQYF. The CDR3 region has the DNA TGTGCCAGCAGCCCCCCGGACGTCGGGAGCTCCTACGAGCAGTACTTC.